This paragraph reports one T cell receptor (beta chain). V shed 2 bases, J shed 1 base, and the junction held 14 bases outside the gene matches. The CDR3 loop spans 19 amino acids. Germline CDR1 MDHEN, CDR2 SYDVKM. This sample was included in a study of blood T cell repertoires in COVID-19. Study background: Both acute and convalescent COVID-19 samples were obtained from the United States, Italy and Spain.

Measured with immunoSEQ multiplex PCR; TCRdb has only the in-frame clones, and not every one. Of 72,000 or so clones in the sample, about 81% were seen once. Specimen: peripheral blood. The receptor was isolated from a human donor in a cohort sampled during active COVID-19. The chain is built from TRBV28 and TRBJ1-3; 7 bases map to TRBD1. In DNA form, the CDR3 reads TGTGCCAGCAGTTTAGGCGCTTGGAGACAGGGAAAATCTGGAAACACCATATATTTT. Its protein product is CASSLGAWRQGKSGNTIYF.